This TCR beta chain was profiled in a study of shared clonotypes between healthy human individuals. The germline V gene encodes CDR1 SGHNT and CDR2 YYREEE (reference sequence). The CDR3 is 13 amino acids. V lost 8 bases and J lost 1, with 11 bases in between. In this sample, this clone turned up once. TCRdb keeps only in-frame clones here, not all; method: immunoSEQ multiplex PCR. Among around 2.1 million clones, 90% to 96% were seen once, and the ten largest hold around 0.13%. The chain recombines TRBV5-4 with TRBJ2-3; weak D call: TRBD2 (7 bases). This TCR was sampled from a man aged 18 to 29 in good health. The specimen sequenced was naive CD4+ T cells sorted from blood. The subset is: CD45RA+ positively selected. The CDR3 spells CASRGAGTDTQYF. In DNA, the CDR3 is TGTGCCAGTCGGGGGGCTGGCACAGATACGCAGTATTTT.